The 16 T cell receptor beta chains below come from one sample, sequenced in a study of long-term antiretroviral therapy in people with HIV. The immunoSEQ assay was v3.0, run at survey level. Here immunoSEQ multiplex PCR was the method, and the copy in TCRdb shows in-frame clones only, minus some. The data hold under 45,000 clones, with 70% to 90% observed a single time. Sequenced material: unsorted PBMCs, taken roughly 2.9 years before starting antiretroviral therapy. These receptor sequences come from a woman in her 30s with HIV.

The rearrangement joins TRBV25-1 to TRBJ2-6, with 7 bases identical to TRBD2. The germline gives CDR1 MGHDK, CDR2 SYGVNS. Unmatched junction bases numbered 10, after V lost 4 bases and J lost 4 bases. This CDR3 is 17 amino acids long. In DNA form, the CDR3 reads TGTGCCAGCAGTGCCCTGGGAGGGACTTGGGGGGCCAACGTCCTGACTTTC. It translates to CASSALGGTWGANVLTF.

The chain combines TRBV10-2 with TRBJ1-5, with 7 nucleotides matching TRBD1. V lost 2 bases and J lost 5; bases outside the gene matches: 18. This CDR3 comprises 19 residues. Germline V gives CDR1 WSHSY, CDR2 SAAADI. The DNA of the CDR3 is TGCGCCAGCAGTGAGCCACTTGGGAAGGGGGCGCAGTCCGATCAGCCCCAGCATTTT. Amino acid sequence: CASSEPLGKGAQSDQPQHF.

The chain carries TRBV12-5 and TRBJ2-7; D unresolved. The CDR3 runs to 14 residues. Looked up from germline, CDR1 is LGHNT and CDR2 is FRNRAP. V was clipped by 2 bases and J by 3 bases, with 11 bases between them. The CDR3 is CASGLSTRGYEQYF. As DNA, the CDR3 is TGTGCTAGTGGTTTGTCAACAAGAGGCTACGAGCAGTACTTC.

This clone was detected once. The chain links TRBV19 to TRBJ1-2; D gene uncertain. CDR3 length: 13 residues. Germline V gene lookup returns CDR1 LNHDA and CDR2 SQIVND (reference sequence). Trimming removed 3 bases from V and 3 bases from J, with 8 bases in between. CDR3 sequence: CASSISRYYGYTF. CDR3 sequence (DNA): TGTGCCAGTAGTATTAGCAGATACTATGGCTACACCTTC.

The chain has TRBV4-1 and TRBJ2-7; D not resolved. Trimming took 2 bases from V and 0 from J, leaving 8 bases between them. The germline V gene has CDR1 MGHRA and CDR2 YSYEKL. This CDR3 is built from 14 residues. The CDR3 nucleotides read TGCGCCAGCAGCCAAAGATCTGGCTCCTACGAGCAGTACGTC. It specifies CASSQRSGSYEQYV.

This clone has only one observation. The rearrangement joins TRBV7-8 to TRBJ1-6; no clear D gene. The germline V gene encodes CDR1 SGHVS and CDR2 FQNEAQ. The germline V and J ends were trimmed by 2 bases and 11 bases, with 7 bases remaining between them. The CDR3 totals 12 residues. DNA for the CDR3: TGTGCCAGCAGCTTAAACGTGCCACCCCTCCACTTT. Residues: CASSLNVPPLHF.

The genes are TRBV4-2 and TRBJ1-5; a weak D match, TRBD1 (5 bases). Germline loops: CDR1 LGHNA, CDR2 YNFKEQ. The CDR3 totals 14 residues. Trimming took 4 bases from V and 4 from J, leaving 11 bases between them. The CDR3 loop is CASSPLGGNQPQHF. CDR3 sequence (DNA): TGTGCCAGCAGCCCGTTGGGGGGGAATCAGCCCCAGCATTTT.

V and J are TRBV5-6 and TRBJ1-2; D remains ambiguous. The CDR3 spans 14 residues. V was cut by 2 bases and J by 0 bases, with 8 bases left in between. Germline V gives CDR1 SGHDT, CDR2 YYEEEE. Here the CDR3 DNA reads TGTGCCAGCAGCTTCAACACGGCTAACTATGGCTACACCTTC. Encoded protein: CASSFNTANYGYTF.

The chain couples TRBV7-3 to TRBJ2-3; D is ambiguous. The CDR3 length is 13 residues. The germline gives CDR1 SGHTA, CDR2 FQGTGA. The V and J ends lost 7 bases and 9 bases respectively, with 17 bases between them. The CDR3 loop reads CASNPEGISTQYF. The CDR3 region has the DNA TGTGCCAGCAACCCGGAAGGGATTTCAACGCAGTATTTT.

V usage is TRBV10-2 and J usage is TRBJ2-3; no reliable D call. Deletions cut 3 bases from V and 5 bases from J, with 6 bases between. The CDR3 covers 12 residues. Germline CDR1 reads WSHSY; CDR2 reads SAAADI. The CDR3 sequence: CASSDWGDTQYF. The CDR3 coding sequence is TGCGCCAGCAGTGACTGGGGAGATACGCAGTATTTT.

The V gene is TRBV5-1, the J gene TRBJ2-5, with a tentative D call TRBD2 (5 bases). The CDR3 totals 15 residues. The V and J ends lost 0 bases and 5 bases respectively, with 14 bases between them. Germline V lookup: CDR1 SGHRS, CDR2 YFSETQ. As DNA, the CDR3 is TGCGCCAGCAGCTTGGGTATCGGGGAAGGGGAGACCCAGTACTTC. This translates into CASSLGIGEGETQYF.

The V and J genes are TRBV6-1 and TRBJ2-5; 9 bases align to TRBD2. The CDR3 totals 14 residues. Germline-derived CDR1 and CDR2 are MNHNS and SASEGT. J gave up 5 bases and V 1 base, and 2 bases lay outside the gene matches. CDR3: CASSEGGGAETQYF. The DNA for the CDR3 is TGTGCCAGCAGTGAAGGCGGGGGGGCCGAGACCCAGTACTTC.

The CDR3 reads CASWGVYNEQFF. For the CDR3, the DNA is TGTGCCAGCTGGGGGGTCTACAATGAGCAGTTCTTC. The V gene is TRBV27, the J gene TRBJ2-1; D might be TRBD2 (6 bases). This CDR3 contains 12 residues. Trimming stripped 8 bases from V and 3 bases from J, with 8 bases between. Germline V CDR1 and CDR2: MNHEY, SMNVEV (reference sequence).

This clone occurred a few times. This sequence joins TRBV7-6 and TRBJ2-3; D is perhaps TRBD1 or TRBD2 (5 bases each). The CDR3 runs to 15 residues. Germline CDR1 and CDR2: SGHVS and FNYEAQ. Trimming cost V 3 bases and J 1 base, with 11 bases left between them. The CDR3 spells CASSFPGTGTDTQYF. CDR3 DNA: TGTGCCAGCAGCTTTCCCGGGACGGGCACAGATACGCAGTATTTT.

The chain recombines TRBV7-2 with TRBJ2-3, with D possibly TRBD2 on 7 matching bases. CDR1 SGHTA and CDR2 FQGNSA come from the germline V gene. V lost 4 bases to trimming and J lost 6 bases, with 20 bases between them. This CDR3 contains 16 residues. This chain's CDR3 is CASSWRGGALSDTQYF. The CDR3, as DNA: TGTGCCAGCAGCTGGCGTGGGGGGGCACTATCCGATACGCAGTATTTT.

The chain couples TRBV6-6 to TRBJ1-1; unclear D gene. Germline lookup yields CDR1 MNHNY and CDR2 SVGAGI (reference sequence). V was shortened by 6 bases and J by 2 bases, with 7 bases between the two germline ends. The CDR3 extends over 12 amino acids. This chain's CDR3 is CASRRGNTEAFF. As DNA, the CDR3 is TGTGCCAGCAGGCGGGGAAACACTGAAGCTTTCTTT.